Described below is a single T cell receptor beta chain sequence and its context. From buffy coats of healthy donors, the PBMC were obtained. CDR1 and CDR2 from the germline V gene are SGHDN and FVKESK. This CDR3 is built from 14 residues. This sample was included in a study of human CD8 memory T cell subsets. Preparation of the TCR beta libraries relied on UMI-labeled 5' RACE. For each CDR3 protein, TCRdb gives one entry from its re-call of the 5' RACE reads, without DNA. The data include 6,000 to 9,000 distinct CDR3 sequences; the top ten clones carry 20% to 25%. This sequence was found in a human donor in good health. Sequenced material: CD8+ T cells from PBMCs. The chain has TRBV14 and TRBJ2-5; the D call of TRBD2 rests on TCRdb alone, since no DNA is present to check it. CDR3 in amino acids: CASNAGGGQETQYF.